The entry below gives a single TCR beta chain sequence along with its context. Antigen specificity is unknown. The data derive from a study of T cell responses to AZD1222 COVID-19 vaccine. Overall study: The analysis combined second doses at about 4 or about 12 weeks. Findings and caveats of the study: Of the AZD1222 recipients, only 5 to 7 were seropositive at baseline. A mostly white British donor set with more females was recruited, and clonal diversity was possibly underestimated.

Assay used: immunoSEQ multiplex PCR; TCRdb lists only in-frame clones, some missing. The table shows 95,000 to 100,000 clones, with roughly nine tenths occurring only once. This sequence was found in an adult in good health. The material sequenced was peripheral blood, taken on day 0 of AZD1222 vaccination.

The CDR3 nucleotides are TGCGCCAGCAGCTGGCTCGGGGTGGGGCTGGGGACTGAAGCTTTCTTT. As protein: CASSWLGVGLGTEAFF. V is TRBV5-1 and J is TRBJ1-1; D possibly corresponds to TRBD1 (5 bases). From germline, CDR1 is SGHRS and CDR2 YFSETQ. Trimming stripped 3 bases from V and 5 bases from J, with 20 bases between. The CDR3 extends over 16 amino acids.